The rows below give T cell receptor beta chains drawn from one sample of a study of HIV-infected patients and healthy controls. TCRdb redid the calling of the 5' RACE reads with MiXCR, one entry per CDR3 protein. This table holds under 15,000 distinct CDR3 sequences, approximately 11% found once. Sequenced: blood. These receptors were obtained from an adult in good health. The CDR3 runs from the conserved cysteine through the conserved F or W.

V gene | CDR3 protein
TRBV13 | CACRFPRAGTEAFF
TRBV20-1 | CSARGYYEQYF
TRBV12-3/TRBV12-4 | CASSFGGGNQEAFF
TRBV6-6 | CASSVRQARNTIYF
TRBV19 | CASSIIQRGTEAFF
TRBV2 | CASSEVGLSNQPQHF
TRBV5-6 | CASSLDPRQVANPPLHF
TRBV12-3/TRBV12-4 | CASSLGRGDTGELFF
TRBV29-1 | CSERTASDTEAFF
TRBV14 | CASSRTPGQPQHF
TRBV9 | CASSVSSSYNSPLHF
TRBV5-1 | CASSLGQTCEQYF
TRBV11-2 | CASLPVGQGLNTEAFF
TRBV6-6 | CASSWRGGLYNEQFF
TRBV7-2 | CASSPRAGGEQYF
TRBV6-2/TRBV6-3 | CASSKITGELFF
TRBV19 | CASKKTGTHQPQHF
TRBV24-1 | CATSEAGQPKETQYF
TRBV27 | CASSPPRTGGHEQYF
TRBV7-9 | CASSLPPGTTNEKLFF
TRBV28 | CASRPRDRGFYEQYF
TRBV29-1 | CSVYSITIPGAGEQFF
TRBV10-3 | CAIGLTDTQYF
TRBV12-3/TRBV12-4 | CASREDLKNEQFF
TRBV5-1 | CASSLPGVRTEAFF
TRBV6-1 | CASIVSGTGSYEQYF
TRBV20-1 | CSVRRQGSSYNSPLHF
TRBV4-2 | CASTSSGLSDTQYF
TRBV12-3/TRBV12-4 | CASLTGYTQYF
TRBV4-1 | CASSQAGYYDTEAFF
TRBV5-4 | CASSPRAGWNTGELFF
TRBV5-1 | CASSPGQGGFYGYTF
TRBV19 | CASSILARDYNEQFF